A selection of T cell receptor beta chains follows, all from one sample in a study of blood T cells in healthy people across ages. TCRdb fed the 5' RACE reads into MiXCR, producing one record per CDR3 protein. The sample shows fewer than 800,000 distinct CDR3 sequences, about 52% of them seen only once. The material sequenced was blood. The receptor source for this set is a woman in her sixties in good health. CDR3s include the opening cysteine and the closing phenylalanine or tryptophan. The D gene is left open where the match is weak. Only part of the rows carry a size: once, few, many, or a class if the clone is expanded.

abundance	v_gene	d_gene	j_gene	CDR3aa	CDR3nt
few	TRBV7-2	TRBD2	TRBJ2-7	CASSATSDYSYEQYF	TGTGCCAGCAGCGCCACTAGCGACTACTCCTACGAGCAGTACTTC
few	TRBV10-3	TRBD2	TRBJ2-7	CAISGGTNYEQYF	TGTGCCATCAGTGGAGGGACTAACTACGAGCAGTACTTC
NA	TRBV6-2/TRBV6-3	TRBD2	TRBJ2-1	CASSPGLAGASPYNEQFF	TGTGCCAGCAGTCCGGGACTAGCGGGTGCCAGCCCCTACAATGAGCAGTTCTTC
NA	TRBV3-1	NA	TRBJ1-3	CASTLKSSGNTIYF	TGTGCCAGCACCCTGAAGAGCTCTGGAAACACCATATATTTT
many	TRBV20-1	TRBD2	TRBJ2-1	CSARPTGGWQFF	TGCAGTGCTAGACCGACGGGGGGGTGGCAGTTCTTC
NA	TRBV11-3	NA	TRBJ2-7	CASSLNGTRKPYEQYF	TGTGCCAGCAGCTTAAACGGGACGAGAAAACCTTACGAGCAGTACTTC
few	TRBV9	NA	TRBJ1-2	CASSAGADYGYTF	TGTGCCAGCAGCGCAGGGGCGGACTATGGCTACACCTTC
few	TRBV3-1	NA	TRBJ2-5	CASSQGFGISEETQYF	TGTGCCAGCAGCCAGGGATTCGGAATTTCCGAGGAGACCCAGTACTTC
NA	TRBV7-2	NA	TRBJ2-2	CASSPVDPGELFF	TGTGCCAGCAGCCCAGTTGACCCCGGGGAGCTGTTTTTT
few	TRBV27	NA	TRBJ2-4	CASSLEGGVIQYF	TGTGCCAGCAGTTTAGAGGGGGGTGTCATTCAGTACTTC
NA	TRBV15	NA	TRBJ2-1	CATSIGRGTYNEQFF	TGTGCCACCAGCATAGGGAGGGGGACATACAATGAGCAGTTCTTC
few	TRBV28	NA	TRBJ2-5	CASSLTAQETQYF	TGTGCCAGCAGTTTAACAGCCCAAGAGACCCAGTACTTC
NA	TRBV12-3/TRBV12-4	NA	TRBJ2-3	CASHSGVGSDTQYF	TGTGCCAGCCACAGCGGAGTGGGTTCAGATACGCAGTATTTT
few	TRBV21-1	NA	TRBJ2-5	CASTGGEVTQETQYF	TGTGCCAGCACCGGGGGCGAGGTGACCCAAGAGACCCAGTACTTC
few	TRBV24-1	TRBD1	TRBJ2-5	CATSDRGTAYQETQYF	TGTGCCACCAGTGATCGTGGGACAGCCTACCAAGAGACCCAGTACTTC
NA	TRBV4-1	TRBD2	TRBJ2-5	CASSQDRASGLQYF	TGCGCCAGCAGCCAAGATCGGGCTAGCGGGCTTCAGTACTTC
NA	TRBV6-2/TRBV6-3	NA	TRBJ1-1	CASRDHTEAFF	TGTGCCAGCAGGGACCACACTGAAGCTTTCTTT
NA	TRBV7-3	TRBD2	TRBJ2-3	CASSLSGITTDTQYF	TGTGCCAGCAGCCTTAGCGGGATTACAACAGATACGCAGTATTTT
few	TRBV6-2/TRBV6-3	TRBD1	TRBJ2-1	CASSYNRGNEQFF	TGTGCCAGCAGTTACAACAGGGGAAATGAGCAGTTCTTC
NA	TRBV15	NA	TRBJ2-3	CATSSEGADTQYF	TGTGCCACCAGCAGCGAGGGTGCAGATACGCAGTATTTT
few	TRBV27	TRBD2	TRBJ2-1	CATTRLAGGREQFF	TGTGCCACCACCCGACTAGCGGGAGGCCGGGAGCAGTTCTTC